A selection of T cell receptor beta chains follows, all from one sample in a study of blood T cell repertoires in COVID-19. Data came from immunoSEQ multiplex PCR; TCRdb stores just in-frame clones and leaves some out. The sample has around 620,000 clones, just under 90% seen once. Input material: peripheral blood. The receptor set was obtained from a woman aged 18-29 years with acute or convalescent COVID-19. Both conserved end residues are part of each CDR3. D genes are given only for firm matches.

d_call: TRBD1
cdr3_length: 14
j_call: TRBJ2-7
v_call: TRBV2
cdr3_aa: CASSEGRGHDEQYF
cdr3_nt: TGTGCCAGCAGTGAAGGCAGGGGGCATGACGAGCAGTACTTC

d_call: .
cdr3_length: 16
j_call: TRBJ1-2
v_call: TRBV27
cdr3_aa: CASKPAGLGLSYGYTF
cdr3_nt: TGTGCCAGCAAACCCGCAGGGTTGGGTCTTAGCTATGGCTACACCTTC

d_call: .
cdr3_length: 16
j_call: TRBJ2-1
v_call: TRBV9
cdr3_aa: CASSVKRLGSYNEQFF
cdr3_nt: TGTGCCAGCAGCGTAAAGCGGCTGGGCTCCTACAATGAGCAGTTCTTC

d_call: .
cdr3_length: 13
j_call: TRBJ1-2
v_call: TRBV6-5
cdr3_aa: CASSRTPNYGYTF
cdr3_nt: TGTGCCAGCAGTCGGACACCTAACTATGGCTACACCTTC

d_call: TRBD1
cdr3_length: 20
j_call: TRBJ2-6
v_call: TRBV7-8
cdr3_aa: CASSFETDRVSGSGANVLTF
cdr3_nt: TGTGCCAGCAGCTTCGAAACCGACAGGGTCAGTGGCTCTGGGGCCAACGTCCTGACTTTC

d_call: .
cdr3_length: 15
j_call: TRBJ2-5
v_call: TRBV5-4
cdr3_aa: CASSPRDSGRETQYF
cdr3_nt: TGTGCCAGCAGCCCCCGGGACTCTGGTCGGGAGACCCAGTACTTC

d_call: TRBD1
cdr3_length: 17
j_call: TRBJ2-5
v_call: TRBV18
cdr3_aa: CASSPRSPGQGIETQYF
cdr3_nt: TGTGCCAGCTCACCTCGGTCCCCGGGACAGGGGATCGAGACCCAGTACTTC

d_call: .
cdr3_length: 14
j_call: TRBJ1-4
v_call: TRBV5-8
cdr3_aa: CASSFSPNREKLFF
cdr3_nt: TGTGCCAGCAGCTTCTCGCCCAACAGAGAAAAACTGTTTTTT

d_call: .
cdr3_length: 15
j_call: TRBJ1-4
v_call: TRBV7-9
cdr3_aa: CASSTDRSSNEKLFF
cdr3_nt: TGTGCCAGCAGCACCGACAGGAGTTCTAATGAAAAACTGTTTTTT

d_call: TRBD1
cdr3_length: 17
j_call: TRBJ2-3
v_call: TRBV7-2
cdr3_aa: CASSLLAGGVGTDTQYF
cdr3_nt: TGTGCCAGCAGCTTACTGGCAGGGGGCGTGGGCACAGATACGCAGTATTTT

d_call: .
cdr3_length: 12
j_call: TRBJ1-2
v_call: TRBV4-3
cdr3_aa: CASSQDLGGYTF
cdr3_nt: TGCGCCAGCAGCCAAGATCTAGGCGGCTACACCTTC